This T cell receptor beta chain was identified in a study of blood T cell repertoires in COVID-19. As for the study in general: Italy, Spain and the United States were the sources of the convalescent and acute COVID-19 samples. PBMCs, B-cell-depleted T cells, or T cells provided the cDNA or gDNA that made up the material.

Original data processing: Amplifying reference gene primers gave estimates of nucleated cell counts. The protocol was immunoSEQ multiplex PCR, while the TCRdb copy is restricted to in-frame clones and leaves out a portion. The DNA was the basis for D and trimming; V, J and clone size are from that table. The sample records approximately 130,000 clones, roughly four fifths being singletons. Trimming left V 3 bases short and J 4 bases short, with 22 bases between. Looked up from germline, CDR1 is SGDLS and CDR2 is YYNGEE. The length of the CDR3 is 17 residues. The clonotype comes from a human donor in a cohort sampled during active COVID-19. Sequenced material: peripheral blood. The chain combines TRBV9 with TRBJ1-2; D is unresolved. DNA of the CDR3: TGTGCCAGCAGCGCCGAAGATAGATTCCAAAATAGCTATGGCTACACCTTC. Translation gives CASSAEDRFQNSYGYTF.